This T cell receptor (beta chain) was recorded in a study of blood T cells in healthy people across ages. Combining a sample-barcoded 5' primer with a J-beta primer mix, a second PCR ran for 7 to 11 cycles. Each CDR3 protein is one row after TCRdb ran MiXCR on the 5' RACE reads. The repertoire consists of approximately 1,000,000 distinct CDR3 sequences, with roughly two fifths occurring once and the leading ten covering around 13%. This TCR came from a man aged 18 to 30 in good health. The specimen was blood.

The CDR3 coding sequence is TGTGCCAGCAGCCCTAAGGGACAGGGGTACACCGGGGAGCTGTTTTTT. Its translation is CASSPKGQGYTGELFF. V gene TRBV11-2 combines with J gene TRBJ2-2; TRBD1 aligns across 10 bases. CDR3 length equals 16 residues. From germline, CDR1 is SGHAT and CDR2 FQNNGV. Unmatched junction bases numbered 6, after V lost 5 bases and J lost 3 bases.